The present T cell receptor (beta chain) was sequenced within a study of OX40 agonist ivuxolimab in advanced cancers. Study in general: The study treated patients with ivuxolimab, an agonistic anti-OX40 (CD134) antibody.

Sequencing was performed with immunoSEQ multiplex PCR; in TCRdb, only in-frame clones are kept and a portion is missing. The data hold more than 40,000 clones, with under 90% observed a single time. Exclusion of a patient followed from autoimmune disease history or systemic immunosuppression. The sequences come from CD4+ or CD8+ T cells sorted from blood, collected in a trial of the OX40 agonist ivuxolimab. The receptor comes from an adult with an advanced solid tumor such as melanoma, head and neck, liver or kidney cancer.

CDR3 nucleotides: TGTGCCAGCAGCGTAGGAGGGACGGTCTACAATGAGCAGTTCTTC. Its protein product is CASSVGGTVYNEQFF. The chain carries TRBV9 and TRBJ2-1, with D possibly being TRBD1 or TRBD2 (5 bases each). Trimming took off 0 bases at V and 3 bases at J, with 10 bases between the two ends. Germline V gives CDR1 SGDLS, CDR2 YYNGEE. The CDR3 extends over 15 amino acids.